This TCR beta chain was sequenced in a study of blood T cell repertoires in COVID-19. As processed by the authors: Estimation of nucleated cell counts was performed using reference gene primer amplification. Clones were sequenced by immunoSEQ multiplex PCR, and TCRdb holds only the in-frame ones, with some missing. That table supplies the V and J calls and clone size; D and trimming were determined from the DNA. The table shows about 71,000 clones, with 70% to 85% occurring only once. The sequenced sample consisted of peripheral blood. The TCR sequence derives from a man in his 70s with acute or convalescent COVID-19.

CDR3 region: CASSLGGLQETQYF. DNA of the CDR3: TGTGCCAGCAGCTTAGGAGGCCTGCAAGAGACCCAGTACTTC. The chain couples TRBV7-9 to TRBJ2-5; D is unclear. V lost 1 base and J 2 bases, leaving 8 bases between the germline ends. The CDR3 sequence is 14 residues long. The germline V gene encodes CDR1 SEHNR and CDR2 FQNEAQ (reference sequence).